This entry concerns a single T cell receptor beta chain. This CDR3 has 17 residues. Germline-derived CDR1 and CDR2 are SEHNR and FQNEAQ (reference sequence). Unmatched junction bases numbered 12, after V lost 5 bases and J lost 4 bases. The record originates from a study of blood T cell repertoires in COVID-19. Whole-study context: In each case, the material was cDNA or gDNA derived from T cells, B-cell-depleted T cells, or PBMCs.

Clones were read by immunoSEQ multiplex PCR, and TCRdb kept only the in-frame ones, dropping some. Here the sample spans about 260,000 clones, approximately 91% being singletons. The J gene is TRBJ1-3, the V gene TRBV7-9, with 9 nucleotides matching TRBD1. Sequenced material: peripheral blood. This receptor was taken from a human donor in a cohort sampled during active COVID-19. The CDR3: CASSHGLQGAEGNTIYF. In DNA form, the CDR3 reads TGTGCCAGCAGCCACGGCCTACAGGGGGCAGAAGGAAACACCATATATTTT.